A selection of T cell receptor beta chains follows, all from one sample in a study of blood T cell repertoires in COVID-19. The table came from immunoSEQ multiplex PCR; TCRdb's copy has only in-frame clones and leaves some out. Of fewer than 35,000 clones detected, more than 75% appear once; the ten largest clones hold about 13%. The source material was peripheral blood. The receptors come from a human donor in a cohort sampled during active COVID-19. The donor label of this sample is uncertain. Each CDR3 is given with its conserved first and last residue. The D gene is left open where the match is weak. Expanded clones are given a class, and other clones once, few, many or no size at all.

CDR3: CASSVDRAILNTEAFF
DNA: TGTGCCAGCAGTGTGGACAGGGCCATTTTGAACACTGAAGCTTTCTTT
V: TRBV2
J: TRBJ1-1
D: TRBD1
size: once

CDR3: CASSLMGRLAGGTYEQYF
DNA: TGTGCCAGCAGCTTAATGGGGAGACTAGCGGGGGGCACCTACGAGCAGTACTTC
V: TRBV7-3
J: TRBJ2-7
D: TRBD2
size: NA

CDR3: CAISTDRGHDQETQYF
DNA: TGTGCCATCAGTACTGACAGGGGGCACGACCAAGAGACCCAGTACTTC
V: TRBV10-3
J: TRBJ2-5
D: TRBD1
size: NA

CDR3: CASSFGQGWNTEAFF
DNA: TGTGCCAGCAGCTTCGGGCAGGGATGGAACACTGAAGCTTTCTTT
V: TRBV7-9
J: TRBJ1-1
D: NA
size: NA

CDR3: CASSIVGGTTEAFF
DNA: TGTGCCAGTAGTATAGTAGGGGGCACCACTGAAGCTTTCTTT
V: TRBV19
J: TRBJ1-1
D: TRBD1
size: NA

CDR3: CSDLETGQAWTSSVSTDTQYF
DNA: TGCAGCGACCTCGAGACAGGACAAGCTTGGACTAGCTCTGTCAGCACAGATACGCAGTATTTT
V: TRBV29-1
J: TRBJ2-3
D: TRBD2
size: NA

CDR3: CARNDQGISYNSPLHF
DNA: TGTGCCAGAAACGATCAGGGTATCTCCTATAATTCACCCCTCCACTTT
V: TRBV7-9
J: TRBJ1-6
D: NA
size: NA

CDR3: CASSLRGNSNQPQHF
DNA: TGTGCCAGCAGCCTCAGGGGGAATAGCAATCAGCCCCAGCATTTT
V: TRBV5-6
J: TRBJ1-5
D: TRBD1
size: NA

CDR3: CASILSAGHEQFF
DNA: TGTGCCAGCATCCTCTCTGCAGGGCATGAGCAGTTCTTC
V: TRBV12-3/TRBV12-4
J: TRBJ2-1
D: NA
size: few

CDR3: CASSNLGGSEKLFF
DNA: TGTGCCAGCAGCAACCTGGGAGGGAGTGAAAAACTGTTTTTT
V: TRBV21-1
J: TRBJ1-4
D: NA
size: NA

CDR3: CASSLDGSEQYF
DNA: TGTGCCAGCAGCTTGGACGGGAGCGAGCAGTACTTC
V: TRBV11-2
J: TRBJ2-7
D: NA
size: NA

CDR3: CASSNRDGYTF
DNA: TGTGCCAGCAGCAACAGGGACGGCTACACCTTC
V: TRBV7-9
J: TRBJ1-2
D: NA
size: few

CDR3: CASSLQRTTPGEQYF
DNA: TGTGCCAGCAGCTTGCAGAGAACCACACCGGGGGAGCAGTACTTC
V: TRBV7-9
J: TRBJ2-7
D: NA
size: NA

CDR3: CASSEASDWKNTGELFF
DNA: TGTGCCAGCAGTGAAGCGTCGGACTGGAAAAACACCGGGGAGCTGTTTTTT
V: TRBV6-1
J: TRBJ2-2
D: NA
size: NA

CDR3: CASSSRNLGLAVTGELFF
DNA: TGCGCCAGCAGCTCGAGAAACTTGGGACTAGCGGTCACCGGGGAGCTGTTTTTT
V: TRBV5-1
J: TRBJ2-2
D: TRBD2
size: NA

CDR3: CASSLLSGGAAMNTEAFF
DNA: TGTGCCAGCAGCTTACTCTCAGGGGGCGCAGCGATGAACACTGAAGCTTTCTTT
V: TRBV11-2
J: TRBJ1-1
D: TRBD1
size: NA

CDR3: CASSLGSGISNQPQHF
DNA: TGTGCCAGCAGCTTAGGTTCAGGGATTAGCAATCAGCCCCAGCATTTT
V: TRBV7-2
J: TRBJ1-5
D: NA
size: NA

CDR3: CASSTFTEGYTF
DNA: TGTGCCAGCAGCACCTTTACGGAGGGCTACACCTTC
V: TRBV28
J: TRBJ1-2
D: NA
size: NA

CDR3: CASRGVDRVNQPQHF
DNA: TGTGCCAGTAGGGGGGTTGACAGGGTTAATCAGCCCCAGCATTTT
V: TRBV19
J: TRBJ1-5
D: TRBD1
size: NA

CDR3: CSASLSGANVLTF
DNA: TGCAGTGCGAGTCTCTCTGGGGCCAACGTCCTGACTTTC
V: TRBV20-1
J: TRBJ2-6
D: NA
size: NA

CDR3: CASSLPRRGQGSQPQHF
DNA: TGTGCCAGCAGCTTACCCCGGCGCGGTCAGGGATCTCAGCCCCAGCATTTT
V: TRBV7-9
J: TRBJ1-5
D: NA
size: NA

CDR3: CASSQYNGELFF
DNA: TGCGCCAGCAGCCAATATAACGGGGAGCTGTTTTTT
V: TRBV4-3
J: TRBJ2-2
D: NA
size: few

CDR3: CASSKVLAGYHNEQFF
DNA: TGTGCCAGCAGCAAGGTCCTAGCGGGGTATCACAATGAGCAGTTCTTC
V: TRBV7-9
J: TRBJ2-1
D: TRBD2
size: NA

CDR3: CASSWGTGLNSPLHF
DNA: TGTGCCAGCAGCTGGGGGACGGGACTTAATTCACCCCTCCACTTT
V: TRBV5-6
J: TRBJ1-6
D: NA
size: NA

CDR3: CASSTLAGANEQFF
DNA: TGTGCCAGTAGTACGCTAGCGGGGGCGAATGAGCAGTTCTTC
V: TRBV19
J: TRBJ2-1
D: TRBD2
size: NA

CDR3: CASSKRPGNGYTF
DNA: TGTGCCAGCAGCAAAAGGCCAGGGAATGGCTACACCTTC
V: TRBV21-1
J: TRBJ1-2
D: NA
size: NA

CDR3: CSVGQGANTEAFF
DNA: TGCAGCGTCGGACAGGGCGCGAACACTGAAGCTTTCTTT
V: TRBV29-1
J: TRBJ1-1
D: TRBD1
size: NA

CDR3: CASSLSSGGTYNEQFF
DNA: TGTGCCAGCAGCTTATCTAGCGGGGGAACTTACAATGAGCAGTTCTTC
V: TRBV7-6
J: TRBJ2-1
D: TRBD2
size: NA

CDR3: CASSPSSGTGDNSPLHF
DNA: TGTGCCAGCTCACCATCCTCGGGGACAGGGGATAATTCACCCCTCCACTTT
V: TRBV18
J: TRBJ1-6
D: TRBD1
size: once

CDR3: CASSLSTAASSGNTIYF
DNA: TGTGCCAGCTCACTCTCGACAGCAGCGTCCTCTGGAAACACCATATATTTT
V: TRBV18
J: TRBJ1-3
D: NA
size: NA

CDR3: CASSALDRGPQETQYF
DNA: TGTGCCAGCAGTGCCCTAGACAGGGGGCCACAAGAGACCCAGTACTTC
V: TRBV6-1
J: TRBJ2-5
D: TRBD1
size: NA

CDR3: CASSYRVGGELFF
DNA: TGTGCCAGCAGTTATCGGGTGGGCGGGGAGCTGTTTTTT
V: TRBV6-6
J: TRBJ2-2
D: NA
size: once

CDR3: CASSFSTGGYEQYF
DNA: TGTGCCAGCAGCTTTAGCACAGGGGGCTACGAGCAGTACTTC
V: TRBV5-5
J: TRBJ2-7
D: TRBD1
size: NA

CDR3: CARGQGSSTDTQYF
DNA: TGTGCCAGGGGACAGGGGTCGAGCACAGATACGCAGTATTTT
V: TRBV2
J: TRBJ2-3
D: TRBD1
size: NA

CDR3: CASRTGGTEAFF
DNA: TGTGCCAGTCGAACAGGGGGAACTGAAGCTTTCTTT
V: TRBV19
J: TRBJ1-1
D: TRBD1
size: NA

CDR3: CASRTGQRGHGYTF
DNA: TGTGCCAGCAGGACGGGACAGCGCGGGCATGGCTACACCTTC
V: TRBV7-2
J: TRBJ1-2
D: TRBD1
size: NA

CDR3: CASSLAPGLAVLGNTQYF
DNA: TGTGCCAGCAGCTTGGCCCCGGGACTAGCGGTTTTAGGTAATACGCAGTATTTT
V: TRBV5-6
J: TRBJ2-3
D: TRBD2
size: NA

CDR3: CASSPLSGLAYNEQFF
DNA: TGTGCCAGCAGCCCCCTTAGCGGGCTGGCCTACAATGAGCAGTTCTTC
V: TRBV14
J: TRBJ2-1
D: TRBD2
size: NA

CDR3: CASSGLYGYTF
DNA: TGTGCCAGCTCGGGACTTTATGGCTACACCTTC
V: TRBV18
J: TRBJ1-2
D: NA
size: NA

CDR3: CASSLILAGVHSYNEQFF
DNA: TGTGCCAGCAGCTTAATACTAGCGGGGGTTCACTCCTACAATGAGCAGTTCTTC
V: TRBV7-2
J: TRBJ2-1
D: TRBD2
size: once

CDR3: CASSSSGAVYGYTF
DNA: TGTGCCAGCAGTTCGTCAGGGGCGGTCTATGGCTACACCTTC
V: TRBV6-5
J: TRBJ1-2
D: NA
size: NA

CDR3: CSVSGGGGVGYTF
DNA: TGCAGCGTTTCGGGGGGCGGGGGAGTCGGCTACACCTTC
V: TRBV29-1
J: TRBJ1-2
D: NA
size: NA

CDR3: CAWSVSGGTELSPLHF
DNA: TGTGCCTGGAGTGTATCTGGGGGGACCGAGCTCTCACCCCTCCACTTT
V: TRBV30
J: TRBJ1-6
D: NA
size: NA

CDR3: CASSLAQGKGKLFF
DNA: TGTGCCAGCAGCTTAGCGCAGGGGAAAGGGAAACTGTTTTTT
V: TRBV7-9
J: TRBJ1-4
D: NA
size: NA

CDR3: CASSSGDRGPGEKLFF
DNA: TGCGCCAGCAGCTCCGGCGACAGGGGGCCTGGTGAAAAACTGTTTTTT
V: TRBV5-1
J: TRBJ1-4
D: TRBD1
size: NA

CDR3: CASSTHDRGLGNTIYF
DNA: TGTGCCAGCAGCACCCACGACAGGGGGCTCGGAAACACCATATATTTT
V: TRBV9
J: TRBJ1-3
D: TRBD1
size: NA

CDR3: CASSLQGHQPQHF
DNA: TGTGCCAGCAGCCTACAGGGCCATCAGCCCCAGCATTTT
V: TRBV6-2/TRBV6-3
J: TRBJ1-5
D: NA
size: NA

CDR3: CASSLGVSGALQETQYF
DNA: TGTGCCAGCAGCTTAGGGGTGAGCGGGGCCCTACAAGAGACCCAGTACTTC
V: TRBV7-6
J: TRBJ2-5
D: TRBD2
size: NA

CDR3: CASSLGDRPAPLHF
DNA: TGTGCCAGCAGCTTGGGGGACAGGCCTGCCCCCCTCCACTTT
V: TRBV5-4
J: TRBJ1-6
D: TRBD1
size: NA

CDR3: CASSVLAAETQYF
DNA: TGTGCCAGCAGCGTTCTAGCGGCAGAGACCCAGTACTTC
V: TRBV7-3
J: TRBJ2-5
D: TRBD2
size: NA

CDR3: CASSPPTGDLNTEAFF
DNA: TGTGCCAGCTCACCACCGACAGGTGATTTGAACACTGAAGCTTTCTTT
V: TRBV18
J: TRBJ1-1
D: NA
size: NA

CDR3: CASSFLGQGRYGYTF
DNA: TGTGCCAGCAGCTTTTTGGGACAGGGACGCTATGGCTACACCTTC
V: TRBV11-2
J: TRBJ1-2
D: TRBD1
size: NA

CDR3: CASSPRIDQGTKNEQFF
DNA: TGTGCCAGCAGCCCAAGAATCGACCAGGGGACTAAAAATGAGCAGTTCTTC
V: TRBV9
J: TRBJ2-1
D: NA
size: NA